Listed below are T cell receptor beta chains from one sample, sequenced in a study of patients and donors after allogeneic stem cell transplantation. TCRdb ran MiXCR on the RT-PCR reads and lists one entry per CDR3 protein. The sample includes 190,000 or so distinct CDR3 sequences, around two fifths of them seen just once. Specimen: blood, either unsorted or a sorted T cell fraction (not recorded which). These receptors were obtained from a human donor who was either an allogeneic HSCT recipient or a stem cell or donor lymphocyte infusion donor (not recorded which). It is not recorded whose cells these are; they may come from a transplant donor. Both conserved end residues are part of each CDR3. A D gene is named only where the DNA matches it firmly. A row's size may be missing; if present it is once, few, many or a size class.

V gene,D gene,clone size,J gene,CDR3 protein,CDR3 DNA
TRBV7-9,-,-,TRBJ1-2,CASSLPGSGEGGYTF,TGTGCCAGCAGCTTACCCGGATCGGGGGAAGGCGGCTACACCTTC
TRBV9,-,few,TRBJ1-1,CASSGRLSGTEAFF,TGTGCCAGCAGTGGAAGGCTAAGCGGGACTGAAGCTTTCTTT
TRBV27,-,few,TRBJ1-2,CASSPAGLGVDGYTF,TGTGCCAGCAGTCCCGCGGGACTGGGGGTTGATGGCTACACCTTC
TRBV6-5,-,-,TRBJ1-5,CASSYYPPDVWGYSNQPQHF,TGTGCCAGCAGTTACTACCCCCCTGACGTCTGGGGTTATAGCAATCAGCCCCAGCATTTT
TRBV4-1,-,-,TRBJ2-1,CASSHALVNEQFF,TGCGCCAGCAGCCACGCCCTAGTTAATGAGCAGTTCTTC
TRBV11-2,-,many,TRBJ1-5,CASSLVGSNQPQHF,TGTGCCAGCAGCTTGGTCGGGTCGAATCAGCCCCAGCATTTT
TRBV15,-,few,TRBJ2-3,CATSREVVLDTQYF,TGTGCCACCAGCAGAGAGGTAGTTTTGGATACGCAGTATTTT
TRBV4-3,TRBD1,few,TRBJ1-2,CASSQDAGTDLYGYTF,TGCGCCAGCAGCCAAGATGCTGGGACAGATCTTTATGGCTACACCTTC
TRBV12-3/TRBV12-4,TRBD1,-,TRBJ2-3,CASSSGQGHTDTQYF,TGTGCCAGCAGCTCGGGACAGGGGCACACGGATACGCAGTATTTT
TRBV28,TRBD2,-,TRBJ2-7,CASRSLAGAFYEQYF,TGTGCCAGCAGATCACTAGCGGGAGCCTTCTACGAGCAGTACTTC
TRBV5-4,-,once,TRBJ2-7,CASSLGASGGGEQYF,TGTGCCAGCAGCTTGGGTGCTAGCGGAGGGGGGGAGCAGTACTTC
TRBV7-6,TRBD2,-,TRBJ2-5,CASSMLAGGPETQYF,TGTGCCAGCAGCATGCTAGCGGGAGGGCCAGAGACCCAGTACTTC
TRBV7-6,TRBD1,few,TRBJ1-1,CASSSGTGNTEAFF,TGTGCCAGCAGCTCTGGGACAGGGAACACTGAAGCTTTCTTT
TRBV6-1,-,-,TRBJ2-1,CASPGLSTRDEQFF,TGTGCCAGCCCGGGACTTTCTACTAGGGATGAGCAGTTCTTC
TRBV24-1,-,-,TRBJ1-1,CATRRGMNTEAFF,TGTGCCACCAGGAGGGGAATGAACACTGAAGCTTTCTTT
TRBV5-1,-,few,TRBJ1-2,CASSLTGGQLKYYGYTF,TGCGCCAGCAGCCTCACCGGCGGACAGCTAAAATATTATGGCTACACCTTC
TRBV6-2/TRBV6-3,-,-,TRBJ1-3,CASSYAGTSGNTIYF,TGTGCCAGCAGTTACGCCGGGACGTCTGGAAACACCATATATTTT
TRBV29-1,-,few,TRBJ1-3,CSVVGDSGNTIYF,TGCAGCGTTGTTGGGGACTCTGGAAACACCATATATTTT
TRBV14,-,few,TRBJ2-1,CASSQGPWRYNEQFF,TGTGCCAGCAGCCAAGGGCCTTGGCGCTACAATGAGCAGTTCTTC
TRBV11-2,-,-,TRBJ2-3,CASSARTTDTQYF,TGTGCCAGCAGCGCCCGGACCACAGATACGCAGTATTTT
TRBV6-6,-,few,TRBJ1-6,CASSYSTPVSYNSPLHF,TGTGCCAGCAGTTACTCGACGCCCGTCTCCTATAATTCACCCCTCCACTTT
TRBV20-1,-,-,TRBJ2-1,CSATEASNKYNEQFF,TGCAGTGCAACGGAGGCCTCGAACAAATACAATGAGCAGTTCTTC
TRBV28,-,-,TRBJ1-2,CASSSGGGGYTF,TGTGCCAGCAGTTCCGGAGGCGGAGGCTACACCTTC
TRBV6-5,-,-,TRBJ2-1,CASSYSTGTPYNEQFF,TGTGCCAGCAGTTACTCAACAGGGACACCTTACAATGAGCAGTTCTTC
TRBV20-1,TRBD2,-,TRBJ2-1,CSASRTSGNIGYNEQFF,TGCAGTGCTAGTCGAACTAGCGGGAACATTGGCTACAATGAGCAGTTCTTC
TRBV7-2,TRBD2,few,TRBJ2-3,CASSLSGSSTDTQYF,TGTGCCAGCAGCTTAAGCGGGAGTAGCACAGATACGCAGTATTTT
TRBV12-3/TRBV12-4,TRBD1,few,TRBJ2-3,CASSFNEGAGDTQYF,TGTGCCAGCAGTTTTAACGAGGGGGCAGGGGATACGCAGTATTTT
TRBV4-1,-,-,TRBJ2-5,CASSLPGPQETQYF,TGCGCCAGCAGCCTACCGGGACCCCAAGAGACCCAGTACTTC
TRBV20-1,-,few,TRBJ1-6,CSARRPYNSPLHF,TGCAGTGCTAGAAGACCGTATAATTCACCCCTCCACTTT
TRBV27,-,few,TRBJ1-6,CASSFMDRQVPLHF,TGTGCCAGCAGTTTCATGGACAGACAGGTTCCCCTCCACTTT
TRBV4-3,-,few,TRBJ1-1,CASSQVGGVGGTEAFF,TGCGCCAGCAGCCAAGTTGGAGGGGTCGGGGGCACTGAAGCTTTCTTT
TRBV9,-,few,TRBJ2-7,CASSVAGDGTYEQYF,TGTGCCAGCAGCGTAGCCGGCGACGGCACCTACGAGCAGTACTTC
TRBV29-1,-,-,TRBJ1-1,CSVVPQGTEAFF,TGCAGCGTCGTCCCACAGGGCACTGAAGCTTTCTTT
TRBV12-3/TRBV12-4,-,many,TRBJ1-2,CASSFGGPNYGYTF,TGTGCCAGCAGTTTTGGGGGACCTAACTATGGCTACACCTTC
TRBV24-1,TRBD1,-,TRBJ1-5,CATSDVQQGANHSNQPQHF,TGTGCCACCAGTGATGTGCAACAGGGGGCGAATCATAGCAATCAGCCCCAGCATTTT
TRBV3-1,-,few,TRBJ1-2,CASSQDGWVDYGYTF,TGTGCCAGCAGCCAAGATGGTTGGGTGGACTATGGCTACACCTTC
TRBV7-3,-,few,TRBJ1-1,CASSLIWSRGNTEAFF,TGTGCCAGCAGCTTAATATGGTCCAGGGGGAACACTGAAGCTTTCTTT
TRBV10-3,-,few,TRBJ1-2,CAISERRHFLGYTF,TGTGCCATCAGTGAGAGGAGGCACTTCCTTGGCTACACCTTC
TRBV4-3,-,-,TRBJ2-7,CASSQARVGIHEQYF,TGCGCCAGCAGCCAAGCCAGGGTAGGAATCCACGAGCAGTACTTC
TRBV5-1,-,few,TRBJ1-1,CASSSIDSPLEAFF,TGCGCCAGCAGCTCAATCGACAGCCCACTAGAGGCTTTCTTT
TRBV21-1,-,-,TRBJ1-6,CASSSLAPPGQDSPLHF,TGTGCCAGCAGCTCCCTAGCCCCCCCGGGCCAGGATTCACCCCTCCACTTT
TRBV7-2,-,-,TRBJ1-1,CASSSQGMNTEAFF,TGTGCCAGCAGCTCCCAGGGGATGAACACTGAAGCTTTCTTT
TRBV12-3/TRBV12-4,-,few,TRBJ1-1,CASSSRTEGDTEAFF,TGTGCCAGCAGTTCCAGGACGGAGGGTGACACTGAAGCTTTCTTT
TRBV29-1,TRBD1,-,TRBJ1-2,CSVEGGQGDYGYTF,TGCAGCGTTGAGGGTGGGCAGGGGGACTATGGCTACACCTTC
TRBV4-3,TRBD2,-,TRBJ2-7,CASSHDLAGPSYEQYF,TGCGCCAGCAGCCATGATCTAGCGGGACCCTCCTACGAGCAGTACTTC
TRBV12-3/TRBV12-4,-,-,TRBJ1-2,CATSLKGVGYTF,TGTGCCACCAGTTTAAAGGGGGTTGGCTACACCTTC
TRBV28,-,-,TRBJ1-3,CASSFEGNTIYF,TGTGCCAGCAGTTTTGAGGGAAACACCATATATTTT
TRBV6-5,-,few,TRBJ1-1,CASSYHGRNTEAFF,TGTGCCAGCAGTTATCATGGCAGGAACACTGAAGCTTTCTTT